One sample yielded the 7 T cell receptor beta chains listed below, sequenced in a study of blood T cell repertoires in COVID-19. Some clones are missing from TCRdb's copy, which holds only in-frame ones; the method was immunoSEQ multiplex PCR. The sample carries tens of thousands of clones, about 90% recorded once. Specimen: peripheral blood. The receptors originated from a man older than 75 in a cohort sampled during active COVID-19.

The V call is TRBV7-2, the J call TRBJ1-1; 7 nucleotides agree with TRBD1. The CDR3 covers 14 residues. Germline trimming cut 4 bases from V and 5 bases from J; bases unmatched to any gene: 7. Per germline, CDR1 SGHTA and CDR2 FQGNSA. CDR3 DNA: TGTGCCAGCAGCTCTGGGACAGTCGGAACTGAAGCTTTCTTT. As protein: CASSSGTVGTEAFF.

Only one count was recorded for this clone. The genes are TRBV6-2 or TRBV6-3 and TRBJ1-1; the D gene is possibly TRBD1 (5 bases). Trimming removed 2 bases from V and 1 base from J, with 14 bases in between. CDR3 length: 16 residues. Germline assignment: CDR1 MNHEY and CDR2 SVGEGT. DNA for the CDR3: TGTGCCAGCAGTTACGGTGGGGGGAGAGGGAACACTGAAGCTTTCTTT. This translates into CASSYGGGRGNTEAFF.

This rearrangement joins TRBV9 to TRBJ1-5; D gene unclear. V lost 3 bases to trimming and J lost 0 bases, with 7 bases between them. Germline V CDR1 and CDR2: SGDLS, YYNGEE. The CDR3 length is 14 residues. The CDR3, as DNA: TGTGCCAGCAGCGGACACAGTAGCAATCAGCCCCAGCATTTT. Amino acid sequence: CASSGHSSNQPQHF.

This clone was recorded a few times. This chain uses TRBV7-9 with TRBJ1-2, with a tentative D call TRBD1 (5 bases). With 2 bases removed from V and 7 bases from J, the gap between germline ends came to 14 bases. The germline V gene has CDR1 SEHNR and CDR2 FQNEAQ (reference sequence). The CDR3 spans 14 residues. CDR3 nucleotide sequence: TGTGCCAGCAGCTTACCCGGACTGGGGGGTGGCTACACCTTC. It codes for CASSLPGLGGGYTF.

J is TRBJ1-2 and V is TRBV4-3; a possible D gene is TRBD1 (6 bases). Germline V lookup: CDR1 LGHNA, CDR2 YSLEER. The CDR3 sequence is 14 residues long. The V and J ends lost 2 bases and 2 bases respectively, with 9 bases between them. The CDR3 DNA follows: TGCGCCAGCAGCCAAAACAGGGCCAACTATGGCTACACCTTC. Its protein is CASSQNRANYGYTF.

V and J are TRBV7-2 and TRBJ2-2; 7 bases line up with TRBD1. The CDR3 contains 15 residues. Germline CDR1 and CDR2: SGHTA and FQGNSA. The V segment lost 3 bases and the J segment 3 bases; nucleotides outside the gene matches: 4. The CDR3 DNA sequence: TGTGCCAGCAGCTTTCGACAGGGACACACCGGGGAGCTGTTTTTT. Translating gives CASSFRQGHTGELFF.

In this sample, this clone turned up once. This chain uses TRBV19 with TRBJ2-1, with D tentatively TRBD1 (6 bases). CDR1 is LNHDA, CDR2 SQIVND, per germline (reference sequence). This CDR3 spans 15 amino acids. Trimming took 5 bases from V and 8 from J, leaving 19 bases between them. CDR3 coding DNA: TGTGCCAGTAGTTACGGACAGCCAGCCCTCTATGAGCAGTTCTTC. Encoded protein: CASSYGQPALYEQFF.